Each of the 12 T cell receptor beta chains below was sequenced from the same sample in a study of cytomegalovirus exposure and HLA in healthy donors. The PCR employed 60 Vbeta primers together with 13 Jbeta primers. The assay was immunoSEQ multiplex PCR, and TCRdb's table has in-frame clones only and misses some. This table holds roughly 100,000 clones, around 80% found once. The sample taken for sequencing was PBMCs. The origin of the receptors is a woman aged 18-30 years in good health and CMV-seropositive.

The chain is built from TRBV6-1 and TRBJ2-3, with TRBD2 matching 14 bases. The trim removed 2 bases at V and 0 bases at J, leaving 4 bases unmatched. This CDR3 is built from 18 residues. Germline CDR1 reads MNHNS; CDR2 reads SASEGT. The CDR3 loop reads CASSERLAGGPSTDTQYF. For the CDR3, the DNA is TGTGCCAGCAGTGAAAGACTAGCGGGGGGGCCTAGCACAGATACGCAGTATTTT.

Concerning this clone itself: This sample also contains other DNA sequences that code for the same CDR3. The chain combines TRBV7-2 with TRBJ2-7; the D is unclear. The CDR3 has 14 amino acids. The V gene's germline CDR1 is SGHTA and CDR2 FQGNSA. V was clipped by 0 bases and J by 0 bases, with 6 bases between them. The CDR3 is CASSLAGSSYEQYF. The CDR3 DNA reads as TGTGCCAGCAGCTTAGCTGGCAGCTCCTACGAGCAGTACTTC.

This clone was detected only once. The chain combines TRBV7-9 with TRBJ2-1, with a tentative D call TRBD1 (5 bases). From germline, CDR1 is SEHNR and CDR2 FQNEAQ (reference sequence). The CDR3 runs to 16 residues. Trimming cost V 6 bases and J 12 bases, with 27 bases left between them. CDR3 region: CASSNSDIKPQSVQFF. The CDR3 DNA reads as TGTGCCAGCAGTAACTCGGACATAAAACCCCAATCCGTGCAGTTCTTC.

The chain couples TRBV11-2 to TRBJ2-7, with a possible D match to TRBD1 (5 bases). Germline V gene data show CDR1 as SGHAT and CDR2 as FQNNGV. Trimming cost V 3 bases and J 0 bases, with 9 bases left between them. This CDR3 is 14 amino acids long. CDR3 DNA sequence: TGTGCCAGCAGCTTGGAAGGGGTCTCCTACGAGCAGTACTTC. Amino acid sequence: CASSLEGVSYEQYF.

The chain couples TRBV5-6 to TRBJ2-5; D is possibly TRBD2 (6 bases). There are 13 residues in the CDR3. Looked up from germline, CDR1 is SGHDT and CDR2 is YYEEEE. V dropped 4 bases and J dropped 6 bases, with 13 bases sitting between them. The CDR3 loop is CASSGDSWKTQYF. The CDR3 coding sequence is TGTGCCAGCAGCGGGGACTCGTGGAAGACCCAGTACTTC.

The chain combines TRBV19 with TRBJ1-5; D is uncertain. CDR3 length equals 19 residues. V was shortened by 2 bases and J by 0 bases, with 20 bases between the two germline ends. The germline V gene has CDR1 LNHDA and CDR2 SQIVND (reference sequence). This CDR3 is CASSIRYRGRSYSNQPQHF. CDR3 DNA: TGTGCCAGTAGTATAAGGTACCGCGGTCGATCCTATAGCAATCAGCCCCAGCATTTT.

This rearrangement joins TRBV29-1 to TRBJ2-7; D remains ambiguous. Trimming removed 4 bases at V and 2 bases at J, with 18 bases between. Germline V CDR1 and CDR2: SQVTM, ANQGSEA. The CDR3 has 15 residues. The CDR3 nucleotides are TGCAGCGTTGGAGCCCCCTCCCCAATCCCCTACGAGCAGTACTTC. Protein: CSVGAPSPIPYEQYF.

The CDR3 reads CASSTEGQTNYGYTF. In DNA form, the CDR3 reads TGCGCCAGCAGCACCGAGGGACAGACTAACTATGGCTACACCTTC. The rearrangement links TRBV5-1 to TRBJ1-2, with 7 positions matching TRBD1. V lost 4 bases, J lost 0 bases, and 6 bases stayed unmatched. The CDR3 is 15 amino acids. Germline CDR1 is SGHRS and CDR2 is YFSETQ.

The chain employs TRBV6-1 and TRBJ1-2; the match to TRBD1 covers 9 bases. The CDR3 loop spans 14 amino acids. Trimming took 11 bases from V and 2 from J; bases not matched to a gene: 9. Looked up from germline, CDR1 is MNHNS and CDR2 is SASEGT. The CDR3 reads CASRQGVENYGYTF. The CDR3 DNA follows: TGTGCCTCCAGACAGGGGGTGGAAAACTATGGCTACACCTTC.

The chain links TRBV2 to TRBJ2-7, with 14 bases aligning to TRBD2. Germline CDR1 reads SNHLY; CDR2 reads FYNNEI. V trimming: 6 bases; J trimming: 7 bases; junction bases outside the gene matches: 8. CDR3 length: 15 amino acids. CDR3: CASSWTSGRSTEQYF. In nucleotides, the CDR3 is TGTGCCAGCAGCTGGACTAGCGGGAGGTCTACGGAGCAGTACTTC.

The DNA of the CDR3 is TGTGCCAGCAGCCGGGACTTCTACACCGGGGAGCTGTTTTTT. Encoded protein: CASSRDFYTGELFF. The J gene is TRBJ2-2, the V gene TRBV7-2; D might be TRBD2 (6 bases). CDR1 and CDR2 (germline): SGHTA, FQGNSA. The CDR3 runs to 14 residues. V was trimmed by 5 bases and J by 3 bases, leaving 10 bases between them.

The V gene is TRBV28, the J gene TRBJ2-1; the match to TRBD2 covers 10 bases. This CDR3 region has 16 residues. Germline V gene lookup returns CDR1 MDHEN and CDR2 SYDVKM. The V and J ends lost 4 bases and 7 bases, in that order; junction bases with no gene match: 10. The CDR3 is CASSSPASGSRNEQFF. CDR3 sequence (DNA): TGTGCCAGCAGTTCTCCGGCTAGCGGGAGCCGGAATGAGCAGTTCTTC. The full variable domain, with the rest looked up from reference TRBV28 and TRBJ2-1, is DVKVTQSSRYLVKRTGEKVFLECVQDMDHENMFWYRQDPGLGLRLIYFSYDVKMKEKGDIPEGYSVSREKKERFSLILESASTNQTSMYLCASSSPASGSRNEQFFGPGTRLTVL.